The 18 T cell receptor beta chains presented below share a single source sample, sequenced in a study of shared T cell receptors in the human thymus. Generated by immunoSEQ multiplex PCR, the TCRdb table keeps only in-frame clones and is missing some. In the table there are hundreds of thousands of clones, roughly 90% of which are singletons. The same data also contributed to another study, on human thymus T cells.

Sequencing used thymocytes. The receptors were gathered from a boy younger than two with a congenital heart defect.

V is TRBV30 and J is TRBJ1-1, with D hard to call. Trimming stripped 1 base from V and 1 base from J, with 13 bases between. The germline V gene has CDR1 GTSNPN and CDR2 SVGIG (reference sequence). The CDR3 is 15 amino acids. The DNA of the CDR3 is TGTGCCTGGAGTGCCCCTACAGTAAAGAACACTGAAGCTTTCTTT. Translating it yields CAWSAPTVKNTEAFF. The variable domain in full, completed from reference TRBV30 and TRBJ1-1, reads SQTIHQWPATLVQPVGSPLSLECTVEGTSNPNLYWYRQAAGRGLQLLFYSVGIGQISSEVPQNLSASRPQDRQFILSSKKLLLSDSGFYLCAWSAPTVKNTEAFFGQGTRLTVV.

The V and J genes are TRBV25-1 and TRBJ1-2; D is ambiguous. This CDR3 contains 17 residues. V dropped 4 bases and J dropped 0 bases, with 18 bases sitting between them. CDR1 and CDR2 (germline): MGHDK, SYGVNS. The CDR3 bases are TGTGCCAGCAGTGTGAAGGTTGCAGGTCCTCCTAACTATGGCTACACCTTC. Translation gives CASSVKVAGPPNYGYTF.

To note about this clone: A read error may produce the germline difference seen at one junction end. The V and J genes are TRBV6-5 and TRBJ2-5, with 7 bases matching TRBD2. Germline V CDR1 and CDR2: MNHEY, SVGAGI. The CDR3 is made up of 11 amino acids. CDR3 DNA sequence: TGTGCCAGCAGTGGTCCTAGCGGACCTAACTTC. Translating gives CASSGPSGPNF.

This clone was counted once. The chain has TRBV7-6 and TRBJ1-2; a possible D gene is TRBD1 (6 bases). The CDR3 covers 17 residues. V was cut by 5 bases and J by 2 bases, with 21 bases left in between. Germline V CDR1 and CDR2: SGHVS, FNYEAQ. The CDR3 spells CASSQRAGDKSNYGYTF. In DNA form, the CDR3 reads TGTGCCAGCAGCCAAAGAGCAGGGGATAAAAGCAACTATGGCTACACCTTC.

This clone was detected a few times. V and J are TRBV11-3 and TRBJ1-1; TRBD1 is a possible D gene (6 bases). Germline lookup yields CDR1 SGHNT and CDR2 YENEEA. This CDR3 has 14 residues. Trimming took 3 bases from V and 4 from J, leaving 12 bases between them. Here the CDR3 DNA reads TGTGCCAGCAGCTTGGCAGGGGATTGCACTGAAGCTTTCTTT. This gives the protein CASSLAGDCTEAFF.

The rearrangement joins TRBV7-8 to TRBJ2-1; TRBD1 might be the D (6 bases). The CDR3 spans 16 residues. CDR1 SGHVS and CDR2 FQNEAQ come from the germline V gene. Trimming took off 5 bases at V and 0 bases at J, with 14 bases between the two ends. CDR3 DNA sequence: TGTGCCAGCAGCCCACTTCCGGACAGCTCCTACAATGAGCAGTTCTTC. Its translation is CASSPLPDSSYNEQFF. The full variable domain, in which reference TRBV7-8 and TRBJ2-1 provide the parts outside the CDR3, is GAGVSQSPRYKVAKRGQDVALRCDPISGHVSLFWYQQALGQGPEFLTYFQNEAQLDKSGLPSDRFFAERPEGSVSTLKIQRTQQEDSAVYLCASSPLPDSSYNEQFFGPGTRLTVL.

This clone was detected only a few times. This sequence joins TRBV5-4 and TRBJ1-1; D may be TRBD1 (5 bases). V was pared by 4 bases and J by 12 bases, with 16 bases between. The CDR3 contains 12 residues. Looked up from germline, CDR1 is SGHNT and CDR2 is YYREEE (reference sequence). CDR3 nucleotides: TGTGCCAGCAGCCCCCGGGGGGTGGGGTCTTTCTTT. Protein sequence: CASSPRGVGSFF.

The rearrangement joins TRBV19 to TRBJ2-2; D is perhaps TRBD2 (6 bases). V gave up 5 bases and J gave up 7 bases, with 14 bases separating them. The CDR3 spans 14 residues. CDR1 LNHDA and CDR2 SQIVND come from the germline V gene (reference sequence). The CDR3 DNA follows: TGTGCCAGTAGTCCCCTCGTGCGGGGCGGGGAGCTGTTTTTT. Its protein product is CASSPLVRGGELFF.

This sequence joins TRBV5-4 and TRBJ2-5, with TRBD1 identical over 9 bases. Looked up from germline, CDR1 is SGHNT and CDR2 is YYREEE (reference sequence). This CDR3 spans 16 amino acids. V lost 1 base, J lost 5 bases, and 9 bases stayed unmatched. In DNA, the CDR3 is TGTGCCAGCAGCTTGCCGGGGCGGGACAGGGACGAGACCCAGTACTTC. As protein: CASSLPGRDRDETQYF. Full variable domain (remainder filled in from reference TRBV5-4 and TRBJ2-5): ETGVTQSPTHLIKTRGQQVTLRCSSQSGHNTVSWYQQALGQGPQFIFQYYREEENGRGNFPPRFSGLQFPNYSSELNVNALELDDSALYLCASSLPGRDRDETQYFGPGTRLLVL.

V usage is TRBV27 and J usage is TRBJ2-1, with D unresolved. Germline assignment: CDR1 MNHEY and CDR2 SMNVEV (reference sequence). This CDR3 has 15 residues. V gave up 2 bases and J gave up 0 bases, with 8 bases separating them. This CDR3 reads CASSLMASSYNEQFF. The CDR3 nucleotides read TGTGCCAGCAGTTTAATGGCAAGCTCCTACAATGAGCAGTTCTTC.

The chain employs TRBV6-1 and TRBJ2-7; 10 positions match TRBD2. CDR1 is MNHNS and CDR2 is SASEGT in the germline V gene. This CDR3 has 13 residues. V was clipped by 10 bases and J by 0 bases; unmatched bases: 3. CDR3 amino acids: CAKGLAVSYEQYF. CDR3 nucleotides: TGTGCCAAAGGACTAGCGGTCTCCTACGAGCAGTACTTC.

Written as DNA, the CDR3 is TGTGCCAGCAGCAAAGCGCGACAGATGGACAATGAGCAGTTCTTC. Translation gives CASSKARQMDNEQFF. The chain employs TRBV21-1 and TRBJ2-1; TRBD1, the table's D call, lacks a check against the DNA. TRBV21-1 constitutes a pseudogene. The CDR3 contains 15 residues.

This chain connects TRBV14 to TRBJ2-5; 8 positions match TRBD1. Near its end, the DNA agrees better with TRBJ2-7, so the J call may be wrong. Germline V gene lookup returns CDR1 SGHDN and CDR2 FVKESK. The CDR3 spans 15 residues. CDR3 protein: CASSPARGPTYEQYF. In DNA form, the CDR3 reads TGTGCCAGCAGCCCGGCCAGGGGGCCGACCTACGAGCAGTACTTC.

This clone came up a few times. The chain combines TRBV4-3 with TRBJ2-2; D uncertain. The germline V and J ends were trimmed by 0 bases and 6 bases, with 8 bases remaining between them. The CDR3 length is 14 residues. CDR1 and CDR2 from the germline V gene are LGHNA and YSLEER. The CDR3: CASSQDLTPGELFF. In nucleotides, the CDR3 is TGCGCCAGCAGCCAAGATCTGACTCCCGGGGAGCTGTTTTTT.

This sequence joins TRBV6-1 and TRBJ1-2, with 8 bases matching TRBD1. The CDR3 covers 12 residues. Trimming cost V 11 bases and J 4 bases; bases outside gene matches: 6. Germline lookup yields CDR1 MNHNS and CDR2 SASEGT. The CDR3 spells CAARTGGYGYTF. For the CDR3, the DNA is TGTGCCGCCCGCACAGGGGGCTATGGCTACACCTTC.

The chain has TRBV10-3 and TRBJ2-6; TRBD1 aligns across 7 bases. CDR3 length: 14 amino acids. The germline CDR1 and CDR2 sequences are ENHRY and SYGVKD. The trim removed 11 bases at V and 3 bases at J, leaving 7 bases unmatched. This chain's CDR3 is CAARQGVGANVLTF. The CDR3 DNA sequence: TGTGCCGCACGACAGGGCGTTGGGGCCAACGTCCTGACTTTC.

This clone was counted only a few times. This chain uses TRBV27 with TRBJ2-7; TRBD2 agrees at 12 bases. The CDR3 is made up of 21 amino acids. Germline CDR1 is MNHEY and CDR2 is SMNVEV (reference sequence). The junction had 16 bases not matched to a gene; V was cut back by 1 base and J by 0 bases. CDR3 sequence: CASSLFPPGRLAGGRSYEQYF. CDR3 nucleotide sequence: TGTGCCAGCAGTTTATTTCCCCCAGGGAGGCTAGCGGGAGGGCGCTCCTACGAGCAGTACTTC.

V and J are TRBV25-1 and TRBJ2-3; the match to TRBD2 covers 8 bases. There are 14 residues in the CDR3. After removal of 7 bases from V and 4 bases from J, the junction contained 7 bases not matched to a gene. In germline, CDR1 is MGHDK, CDR2 SYGVNS. CDR3 region: CASTGTRGPDTQYF. The CDR3, as DNA: TGTGCCAGCACGGGGACTAGGGGCCCAGATACGCAGTATTTT.